The 17 T cell receptor beta chains below were found in one sample sequenced in a study of shared clonotypes between healthy human individuals. Assay used: immunoSEQ multiplex PCR; TCRdb lists only in-frame clones, some missing. Of about 1.1 million clones in the sample, approximately 80% were seen once. The sequencing sample was made of memory CD4+ T cells from PBMCs. Specified subset: CD45RA-negative fraction. The origin of the receptors is a man younger than 35 in good health. Some clones in this sample may be carry-over from other donors' samples.

The chain employs TRBV6-1 and TRBJ2-2, with 10 bases lining up with TRBD1. The CDR3 has 15 residues. V gave up 7 bases and J gave up 5 bases; unmatched junction bases: 7. CDR1 is MNHNS and CDR2 is SASEGT in the germline V gene. Here the CDR3 reads CASTPTGGATGELFF. The CDR3 bases are TGTGCCAGCACCCCGACAGGGGGCGCGACCGGGGAGCTGTTTTTT.

This chain connects TRBV29-1 to TRBJ1-1, with a weak D call TRBD1 (5 bases). The CDR3 contains 14 residues. V was clipped by 8 bases and J by 1 base, with 17 bases between them. Germline lookup yields CDR1 SQVTM and CDR2 ANQGSEA. The DNA of the CDR3 is TGCAGCTACAGGTCAGGGTGGGGGAACACTGAAGCTTTCTTT. Protein product: CSYRSGWGNTEAFF.

The rearrangement links TRBV5-1 to TRBJ2-5, with 7 bases aligning to TRBD2. CDR3 size: 16 residues. CDR1 is SGHRS, CDR2 YFSETQ, per germline. Unmatched junction bases numbered 7, after V lost 0 bases and J lost 2 bases. The CDR3, as DNA: TGCGCCAGCAGCTTGGAGGGCGGGAGTGTTCAAGAGACCCAGTACTTC. This codes for CASSLEGGSVQETQYF.

The chain joins TRBV2 to TRBJ1-1; TRBD1 is a possible D gene (6 bases). CDR1 is SNHLY and CDR2 is FYNNEI in the germline V gene. This CDR3 spans 13 amino acids. Trimming stripped 10 bases from V and 10 bases from J, with 22 bases between. The CDR3 reads CATTRWGGERAFF. The DNA of the CDR3 is TGTGCCACCACCAGATGGGGGGGCGAGAGAGCTTTCTTT.

The count of this clone is one. The chain joins TRBV6-5 to TRBJ2-7; D is ambiguous. CDR1 is MNHEY and CDR2 is SVGAGI in the germline V gene. The germline V and J ends were trimmed by 0 bases and 0 bases, with 12 bases remaining between them. The CDR3 is 16 residues long. This CDR3 is CASSYSRARSSYEQYF. The CDR3 coding sequence is TGTGCCAGCAGTTACTCCCGAGCGCGGTCCTCCTACGAGCAGTACTTC.

V is TRBV5-1 and J is TRBJ1-4; D ambiguous. Germline loops: CDR1 SGHRS, CDR2 YFSETQ. This CDR3 spans 15 amino acids. V gave up 0 bases and J gave up 0 bases, with 6 bases separating them. CDR3 coding DNA: TGCGCCAGCAGCTTGGATGGATCAACTAATGAAAAACTGTTTTTT. It specifies CASSLDGSTNEKLFF.

The V gene is TRBV10-3, the J gene TRBJ1-4; 7 bases are shared with TRBD1. The CDR3 has 13 residues. Germline V gene lookup returns CDR1 ENHRY and CDR2 SYGVKD. Trimming at V came to 10 bases and at J to 5 bases, leaving 7 bases not matched to a gene. The CDR3 loop reads CATRQGLNEKLFF. As DNA, the CDR3 is TGTGCCACCCGACAGGGCCTAAATGAAAAACTGTTTTTT.

The V and J genes are TRBV27 and TRBJ1-2; D gene uncertain. Trimming cost V 7 bases and J 4 bases, with 13 bases left between them. This CDR3 is built from 13 residues. Per the germline V gene, CDR1 is MNHEY and CDR2 is SMNVEV (reference sequence). As DNA, the CDR3 is TGTGCCAGCAATTTTCGGGGAGGCTATGGCTACACCTTC. Protein: CASNFRGGYGYTF.

Ten or more counts support this clone. The V call is TRBV19, the J call TRBJ2-4; possibly TRBD2 for D (6 bases). The DNA end is more similar to TRBJ2-1, so the J call may be wrong. This CDR3 is built from 13 residues. The germline V gene encodes CDR1 LNHDA and CDR2 SQIVND (reference sequence). The CDR3 here is CASSIESEAGQFF. CDR3 sequence (DNA): TGTGCCAGTAGTATAGAGTCCGAAGCGGGCCAGTTCTTC.

This chain uses TRBV5-1 with TRBJ1-3; D ambiguous. The CDR3 totals 14 residues. Trimming left V 4 bases short and J 0 bases short, with 8 bases between. The germline V gene encodes CDR1 SGHRS and CDR2 YFSETQ. CDR3 residues: CASSPLSSGNTIYF. The DNA for the CDR3 is TGCGCCAGCAGCCCCCTCTCCTCTGGAAACACCATATATTTT.

The V call is TRBV5-1, the J call TRBJ2-3; 9 positions agree with TRBD2. Germline CDR1 SGHRS, CDR2 YFSETQ. With 0 bases clipped from V and 3 bases from J, the junction kept 2 bases outside the gene matches. The CDR3 covers 15 residues. The CDR3 coding sequence is TGCGCCAGCAGCTTGGGGGGACTAGCAACAGATACGCAGTATTTT. Encoded protein: CASSLGGLATDTQYF.

This chain links TRBV19 with TRBJ1-2, with D unclear. Trimming shortened V by 5 bases and J by 8 bases, and 12 bases separated the two germline ends. The CDR3 is 12 residues long. Germline loops: CDR1 LNHDA, CDR2 SQIVND (reference sequence). CDR3 sequence: CASSLRAGGYTF. In nucleotides, the CDR3 is TGTGCCAGTAGTCTACGGGCCGGCGGCTACACCTTC.

The chain has TRBV10-1 and TRBJ2-7, with 13 bases fitting TRBD2. This CDR3 has 22 amino acids. Germline CDR1 reads WNHNN; CDR2 reads SYGVQD (reference sequence). Trimming cost V 6 bases and J 1 base; bases outside gene matches: 24. CDR3 in DNA: TGCGCCAGCAGCCCAGGGGTGGGGACTAGCGGGATGCGCCCTCCGCGGTCCTACGAGCAGTACTTC. Protein: CASSPGVGTSGMRPPRSYEQYF.

The V and J genes are TRBV7-9 and TRBJ2-2; TRBD2 matches at 10 bases. This CDR3 is built from 16 residues. In germline, CDR1 is SEHNR, CDR2 FQNEAQ (reference sequence). With V trimmed by 5 bases and J by 7 bases, 10 bases remained unmatched. The CDR3 nucleotides are TGTGCCAGCAGCCCTAGCGGGAGAGCTCCTGGCGGGGAGCTGTTTTTT. Protein: CASSPSGRAPGGELFF.

This clone was recorded many times. The chain is built from TRBV30 and TRBJ2-7; unclear D gene. The CDR3 totals 11 residues. Germline CDR1 and CDR2: GTSNPN and SVGIG (reference sequence). V was clipped by 8 bases and J by 4 bases, with 12 bases between them. The CDR3 region has the DNA TGTGCCGGCCAGCGCCAATACGAGCAGTACTTC. Protein: CAGQRQYEQYF.

J is TRBJ2-5 and V is TRBV6-1, with D perhaps TRBD1 (5 bases). V was shortened by 0 bases and J by 5 bases, with 22 bases between the two germline ends. The germline V gene has CDR1 MNHNS and CDR2 SASEGT. This CDR3 contains 18 residues. CDR3 in amino acids: CASSEALRSLGRAETQYF. Written as DNA, the CDR3 is TGTGCCAGCAGTGAAGCGCTTCGGTCCCTCGGCAGGGCGGAGACCCAGTACTTC.

The chain links TRBV15 to TRBJ2-1; 11 bases are a match to TRBD2. The CDR3 is 15 residues long. Germline CDR1 and CDR2: LNHNV and YYDKDF (reference sequence). V dropped 6 bases and J dropped 7; count of bases not matched to a gene: 8. The CDR3 loop is CATSLERLAGNEQFF. The DNA of the CDR3 is TGTGCCACCAGTTTAGAAAGACTAGCGGGAAATGAGCAGTTCTTC.